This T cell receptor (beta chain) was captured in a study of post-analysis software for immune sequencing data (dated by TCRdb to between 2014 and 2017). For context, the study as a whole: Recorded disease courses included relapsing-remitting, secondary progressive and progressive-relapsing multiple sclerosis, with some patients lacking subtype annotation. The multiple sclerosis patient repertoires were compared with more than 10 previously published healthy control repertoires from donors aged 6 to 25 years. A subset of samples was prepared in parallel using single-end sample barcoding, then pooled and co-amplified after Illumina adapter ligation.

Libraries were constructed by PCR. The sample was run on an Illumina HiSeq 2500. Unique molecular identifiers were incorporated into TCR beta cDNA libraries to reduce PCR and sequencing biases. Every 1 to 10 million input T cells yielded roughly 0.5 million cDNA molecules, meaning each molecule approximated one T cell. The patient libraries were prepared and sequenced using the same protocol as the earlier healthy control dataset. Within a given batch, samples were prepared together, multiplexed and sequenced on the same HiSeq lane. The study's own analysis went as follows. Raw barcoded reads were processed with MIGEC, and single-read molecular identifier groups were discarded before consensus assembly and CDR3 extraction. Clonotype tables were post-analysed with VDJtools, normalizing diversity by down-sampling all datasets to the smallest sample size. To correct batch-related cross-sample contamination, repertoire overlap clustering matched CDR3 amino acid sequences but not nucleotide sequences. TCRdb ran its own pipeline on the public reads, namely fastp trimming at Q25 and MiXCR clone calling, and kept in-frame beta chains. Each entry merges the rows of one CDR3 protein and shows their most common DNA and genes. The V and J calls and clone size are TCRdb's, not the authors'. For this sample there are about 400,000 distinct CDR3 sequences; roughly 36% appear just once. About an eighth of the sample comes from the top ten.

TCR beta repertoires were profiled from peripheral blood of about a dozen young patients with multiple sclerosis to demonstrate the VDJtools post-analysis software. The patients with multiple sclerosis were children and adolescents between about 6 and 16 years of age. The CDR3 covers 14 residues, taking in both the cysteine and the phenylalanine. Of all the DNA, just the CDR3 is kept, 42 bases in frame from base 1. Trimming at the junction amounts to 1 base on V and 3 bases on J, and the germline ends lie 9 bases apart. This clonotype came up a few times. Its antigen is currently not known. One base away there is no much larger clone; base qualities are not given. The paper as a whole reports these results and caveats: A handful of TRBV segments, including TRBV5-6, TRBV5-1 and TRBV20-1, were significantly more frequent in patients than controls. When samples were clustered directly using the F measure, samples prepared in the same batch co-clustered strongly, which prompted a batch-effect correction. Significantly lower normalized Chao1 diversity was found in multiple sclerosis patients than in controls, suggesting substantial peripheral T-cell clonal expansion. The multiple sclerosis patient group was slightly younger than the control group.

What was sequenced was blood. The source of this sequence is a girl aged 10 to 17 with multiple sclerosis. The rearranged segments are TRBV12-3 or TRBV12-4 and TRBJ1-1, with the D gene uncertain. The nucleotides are TGTGCCAGCAGTTTAGAAGGGAAGTACACTGAAGCTTTCTTT. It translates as CASSLEGKYTEAFF.